This TCR beta chain was retrieved from a study of identical twins. With respect to this clonotype: No antigen is known for it.

Study-level results: Invariant MAIT and iNKT cells are populations that could partly confound zero-insertion analyses.

V lost 5 bases and J lost 12, with 13 bases in between. Germline V gives CDR1 MNHEY, CDR2 SVGAGI. This CDR3 has 11 amino acids. TCRdb analysed the 5' RACE reads with MiXCR anew, one entry per CDR3 protein. The table includes approximately 600,000 distinct CDR3 sequences, under 8.5% detected once. The same sample was also used in a study of yellow fever vaccine responses in identical twins.

The V and J genes are TRBV6-5 and TRBJ1-1; possible D gene TRBD1, 6 bases. This clonotype originated in a woman younger than 30 in good health. What was sequenced was PBMCs. The CDR3 DNA follows: TGTGCCAGCAGTCAGGGGTTTGAGACTTTCTTT. This encodes CASSQGFETFF.